This T cell receptor (beta chain) appears in the sequencing data of a study of blood T cell repertoires in COVID-19. Overall study: Italy, Spain and the United States were the sources of the convalescent and acute COVID-19 samples.

Two negative PCRs, clearance, or symptom resolution characterized the recovered Cohort 3 donors. The CDR3 is 15 residues long. Trimming left V 5 bases short and J 3 bases short, with 17 bases between. Germline lookup yields CDR1 LGHNA and CDR2 YNFKEQ. In the study's own analysis: Estimation of nucleated cell counts relied on the amplification of reference gene primers. The protocol was immunoSEQ multiplex PCR, while the TCRdb copy is restricted to in-frame clones and leaves out a portion. The V and J calls and clone size were taken over from that table, and D and trimming were inferred from the DNA. Of about 280,000 clones in the sample, roughly 85% were seen once.

V and J are TRBV4-2 and TRBJ2-7; a possible D gene is TRBD1 (6 bases). Material: PBMCs or T cells enriched from blood (not recorded which). This clonotype originated in a woman aged 50 to 65 who had recovered from COVID-19. DNA for the CDR3: TGTGCCAGCAGCACAAGGGAGAGGGGGTACTACGAGCAGTACTTC. It is translated as CASSTRERGYYEQYF.